This entry is about one T cell receptor (beta chain). The sample originates from a study of blood T cell repertoires in COVID-19. Study-wide background: Cohort 3 donors counted as recovered after two negative PCRs, clearance, or resolved symptoms.

Trimming removed 1 base from V and 0 bases from J, with 9 bases in between. Per germline, CDR1 SNHLY and CDR2 FYNNEI. The CDR3 covers 16 residues. In the original analysis: For nucleated cells, counts were estimated from reference gene primer amplification. TCRdb's copy holds only in-frame clones and misses some; the assay was immunoSEQ multiplex PCR. The V and J calls and clone size are taken from that table; D and trimming were inferred from the DNA. The sample shows around 300,000 clones, approximately 90% of them seen only once. Recruitment covered about two dozen US areas and drew participants whose ages spanned roughly 18 to 89 years.

Input material: PBMCs or T cells enriched from blood (not recorded which). The chain uses TRBV2 and TRBJ2-2; D is unclear. This clonotype was sampled from a woman aged 55 to 70 in a cohort exposed to, infected with or recovered from COVID-19 (not recorded which). CDR3 sequence: CASSEEYVANTGELFF. In DNA form, the CDR3 reads TGTGCCAGCAGTGAAGAATATGTAGCGAACACCGGGGAGCTGTTTTTT.